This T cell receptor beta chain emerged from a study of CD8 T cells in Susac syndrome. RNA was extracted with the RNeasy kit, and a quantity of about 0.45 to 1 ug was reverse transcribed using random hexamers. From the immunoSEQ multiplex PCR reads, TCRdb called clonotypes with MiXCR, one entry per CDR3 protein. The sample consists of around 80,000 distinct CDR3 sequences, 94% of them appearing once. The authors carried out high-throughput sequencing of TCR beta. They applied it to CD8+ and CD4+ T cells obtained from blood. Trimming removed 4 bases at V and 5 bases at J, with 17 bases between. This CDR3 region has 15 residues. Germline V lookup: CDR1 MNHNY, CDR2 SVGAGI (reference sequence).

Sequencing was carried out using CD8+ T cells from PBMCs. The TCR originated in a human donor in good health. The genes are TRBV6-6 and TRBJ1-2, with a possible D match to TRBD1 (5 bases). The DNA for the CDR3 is TGTGCCAGCAGTTTCACAGTGAGAGGGGAATATGGCTACACCTTC. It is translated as CASSFTVRGEYGYTF.